These 9 T cell receptor beta chains share one sample of origin, sequenced in a study of CD8 T cells in Susac syndrome. With random hexamers, reverse transcription was performed on about 0.45 to 1 ug of RNA. MiXCR, run by TCRdb on the immunoSEQ multiplex PCR reads, gives a single entry per CDR3 protein. The sample carries approximately 120,000 distinct CDR3 sequences, approximately 93% recorded once. The sequenced material came from CD8+ T cells from PBMCs. The receptors shown here come from a human donor with multiple sclerosis.

The chain couples TRBV20-1 to TRBJ2-3; D tentatively fits TRBD1 or TRBD2 (6 bases each). Between the trimmed V and J ends, which lost 0 bases and 2 bases, there was a span of 9 bases. Germline V gene sequence: CDR1 DFQATT, CDR2 SNEGSKA (reference sequence). There are 14 residues in the CDR3. The CDR3 nucleotides read TGCAGTGCTAGAGATTGGGGGGCCACAGATACGCAGTATTTT. This encodes CSARDWGATDTQYF.

The rearrangement uses TRBV11-2 and TRBJ1-2, with TRBD1 matching 9 bases. Germline trimming cut 3 bases from V and 2 bases from J; bases unmatched to any gene: 7. This CDR3 region has 16 residues. Germline loops: CDR1 SGHAT, CDR2 FQNNGV. This CDR3 is CASSFKRTGVNYGYTF. The CDR3 DNA reads TGTGCCAGCAGCTTCAAACGGACAGGGGTCAACTATGGCTACACCTTC.

This chain uses TRBV2 with TRBJ2-5, with no clear D. The germline CDR1 and CDR2 sequences are SNHLY and FYNNEI. This CDR3 has 13 amino acids. Trimming left V 7 bases short and J 3 bases short, with 12 bases between. The CDR3 loop is CASNRHHKETQYF. CDR3 bases: TGTGCCAGCAACAGACACCATAAAGAGACCCAGTACTTC.

The V call is TRBV10-3, the J call TRBJ2-3; D is unclear. V was shortened by 6 bases and J by 1 base, with 11 bases between the two germline ends. CDR1 and CDR2 from the germline V gene are ENHRY and SYGVKD. The CDR3 spans 14 residues. In nucleotides, the CDR3 is TGTGCCATCAGCTTACAAGCCGGCACAGATACGCAGTATTTT. Amino acid sequence: CAISLQAGTDTQYF.

This clonotype came up a few times. This chain uses TRBV29-1 with TRBJ2-7; D may be TRBD1 or TRBD2 (6 bases each). V was trimmed by 3 bases and J by 5 bases, leaving 26 bases between them. Germline CDR1 is SQVTM and CDR2 is ANQGSEA. The CDR3 covers 17 residues. The DNA of the CDR3 is TGCAGCGTTGAGGGGGGCGTGCAGGGTTCTGAATGGAACGAGCAGTACTTC. Protein: CSVEGGVQGSEWNEQYF.

A single count supports this clonotype. V gene TRBV6-1 combines with J gene TRBJ2-1; 8 bases map to TRBD2. After removal of 10 bases from V and 0 bases from J, the junction contained 14 bases not matched to a gene. Germline CDR1 MNHNS, CDR2 SASEGT. The CDR3 length is 17 residues. CDR3 loop: CATRALAGFSSYNEQFF. DNA of the CDR3: TGTGCCACTCGGGCGCTAGCGGGTTTCAGCTCCTACAATGAGCAGTTCTTC.

The chain recombines TRBV7-9 with TRBJ2-1; weak D call: TRBD1 (5 bases). The length of the CDR3 is 15 residues. V was cut by 0 bases and J by 4 bases, with 10 bases left in between. The germline V gene has CDR1 SEHNR and CDR2 FQNEAQ (reference sequence). Here the CDR3 reads CASSLAGQSYNEQFF. CDR3 coding DNA: TGTGCCAGCAGCTTAGCGGGGCAGAGTTACAATGAGCAGTTCTTC.

This chain joins TRBV18 and TRBJ2-7; 7 bases are a match to TRBD1. The germline CDR1 and CDR2 sequences are KGHSH and LQKENI. The V segment lost 2 bases and the J segment 1 base; nucleotides outside the gene matches: 2. This CDR3 has 14 amino acids. CDR3 region: CASSPGQESYEQYF. CDR3 nucleotide sequence: TGTGCCAGCTCACCAGGACAGGAATCCTACGAGCAGTACTTC.

The gene calls are TRBV5-1 and TRBJ1-1, with D uncertain. The V end was cut by 3 bases, the J end by 7 bases, with 16 bases between. CDR1 SGHRS and CDR2 YFSETQ come from the germline V gene. The CDR3 is 14 residues long. The CDR3 spells CASSSQRRADEAFF. The CDR3 nucleotides read TGCGCCAGCAGCTCCCAGAGGAGGGCCGATGAAGCTTTCTTT.